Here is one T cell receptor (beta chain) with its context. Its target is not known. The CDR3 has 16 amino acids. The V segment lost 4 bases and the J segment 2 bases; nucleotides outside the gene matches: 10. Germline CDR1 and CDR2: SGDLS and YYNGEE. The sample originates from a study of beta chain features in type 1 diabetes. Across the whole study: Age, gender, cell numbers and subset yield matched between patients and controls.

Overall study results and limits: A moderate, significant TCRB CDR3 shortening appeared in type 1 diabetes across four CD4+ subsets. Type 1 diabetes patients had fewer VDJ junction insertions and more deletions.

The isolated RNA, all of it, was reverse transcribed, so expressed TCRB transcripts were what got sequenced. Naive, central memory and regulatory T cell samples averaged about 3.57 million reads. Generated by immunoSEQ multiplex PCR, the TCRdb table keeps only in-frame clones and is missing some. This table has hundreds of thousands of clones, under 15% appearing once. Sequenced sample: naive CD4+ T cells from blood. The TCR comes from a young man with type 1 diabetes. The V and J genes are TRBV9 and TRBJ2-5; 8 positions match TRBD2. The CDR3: CASSLGLAWDQETQYF. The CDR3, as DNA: TGTGCCAGCAGCCTTGGACTAGCTTGGGATCAAGAGACCCAGTACTTC. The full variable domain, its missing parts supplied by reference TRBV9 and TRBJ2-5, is DSGVTQTPKHLITATGQRVTLRCSPRSGDLSVYWYQQSLDQGLQFLIQYYNGEERAKGNILERFSAQQFPDLHSELNLSSLELGDSALYFCASSLGLAWDQETQYFGPGTRLLVL.